The 28 T cell receptor beta chains below come from one sample, sequenced in a study of monozygotic twins with inflammatory bowel disease. TCRdb reworked the 5' RACE reads into one entry per CDR3 protein, no DNA. The sample has some 300,000 distinct CDR3 sequences; the top ten hold 5.6%. The sample taken for sequencing was blood. These receptors came from a human donor with ulcerative colitis or Crohn's disease, or a healthy co-twin of an affected twin (not recorded which).

CDR3 amino acids: CSATSSNEQFF. The chain combines TRBV29-1 with TRBJ2-1; without DNA, the TCRdb call of TRBD2 cannot be checked. The CDR3 covers 11 residues. Germline V lookup: CDR1 SQVTM, CDR2 ANQGSEA.

The chain couples TRBV20-1 to TRBJ2-3; the TCRdb D gene call, TRBD1, has no DNA to confirm it. The CDR3 totals 15 residues. Germline CDR1 DFQATT, CDR2 SNEGSKA (reference sequence). The CDR3: CSARPDRGKTDTQYF.

The chain carries TRBV29-1 and TRBJ2-3; TCRdb's assignment of TRBD1 cannot be checked, as there is no DNA. Germline CDR1 reads SQVTM; CDR2 reads ANQGSEA. The CDR3 extends over 13 amino acids. CDR3 loop: CSVEAPQTDTQYF.

V usage is TRBV28 and J usage is TRBJ2-7; the D gene TCRdb calls, TRBD1, cannot be checked with no DNA. The germline gives CDR1 MDHEN, CDR2 SYDVKM. The length of the CDR3 is 12 residues. CDR3 protein: CATGVADYEQYF.

The gene calls are TRBV3-1 and TRBJ1-6. The germline gives CDR1 LGHDT, CDR2 YNNKEL (reference sequence). CDR3 length: 15 amino acids. The chain's CDR3 is CASSQSEAENSPLHF.

This sequence joins TRBV15 and TRBJ1-6; there is no DNA to check the TCRdb D call of TRBD1. The CDR3 has 14 amino acids. Germline CDR1 and CDR2: LNHNV and YYDKDF (reference sequence). The CDR3 loop reads CATSRMTETSPLHF.

The chain employs TRBV6-5 and TRBJ2-3; the TCRdb D gene call, TRBD2, has no DNA to confirm it. Per germline, CDR1 MNHEY and CDR2 SVGAGI. This CDR3 region has 15 residues. CDR3 in amino acids: CASSYYGARTDTQYF.

The rearrangement links TRBV5-1 to TRBJ1-4. Germline assignment: CDR1 SGHRS and CDR2 YFSETQ. This CDR3 region has 15 residues. This chain's CDR3 is CASSFGSPTNEKLFF.

This rearrangement joins TRBV11-2 to TRBJ2-6. The germline V gene encodes CDR1 SGHAT and CDR2 FQNNGV. CDR3 length: 17 amino acids. The CDR3 protein is CASSLGPQGTGANVLTF. Together with reference TRBV11-2 and TRBJ2-6, the CDR3 gives the full variable domain: EAGVAQSPRYKIIEKRQSVAFWCNPISGHATLYWYQQILGQGPKLLIQFQNNGVVDDSQLPKDRFSAERLKGVDSTLKIQPAKLEDSAVYLCASSLGPQGTGANVLTFGAGSRLTVL.

The V call is TRBV9, the J call TRBJ2-7. Germline V gene sequence: CDR1 SGDLS, CDR2 YYNGEE. This CDR3 has 15 residues. Here the CDR3 reads CASSVATDPSYEQYF.

V usage is TRBV15 and J usage is TRBJ2-7. The germline V gene encodes CDR1 LNHNV and CDR2 YYDKDF (reference sequence). This CDR3 spans 15 amino acids. CDR3 protein: CATSRDIQGSYEQYF. The whole variable domain, remainder taken from reference TRBV15 and TRBJ2-7, is DAMVIQNPRYQVTQFGKPVTLSCSQTLNHNVMYWYQQKSSQAPKLLFHYYDKDFNNEADTPDNFQSRRPNTSFCFLDIRSPGLGDTAMYLCATSRDIQGSYEQYFGPGTRLTVT.

This sequence joins TRBV7-6 and TRBJ2-7; there is no DNA to check the TCRdb D call of TRBD2. The CDR3 spans 15 residues. The germline CDR1 and CDR2 sequences are SGHVS and FNYEAQ. CDR3 sequence: CASSSRSGSRNEQYF.

This chain connects TRBV5-1 to TRBJ2-1; TCRdb lists TRBD2, though no DNA is available to test this call. The V gene's germline CDR1 is SGHRS and CDR2 YFSETQ. The CDR3 covers 18 residues. The CDR3 sequence: CASSPLGTLQGLSNEQFF.

The chain is built from TRBV2 and TRBJ2-1; with no DNA, the TCRdb D assignment of TRBD2 cannot be verified. This CDR3 contains 14 residues. Germline loops: CDR1 SNHLY, CDR2 FYNNEI. CDR3 protein: CASSASGSGNEQFF.

This chain joins TRBV5-1 and TRBJ1-2; TCRdb lists TRBD1, though no DNA is available to test this call. This CDR3 region has 15 residues. CDR1 is SGHRS and CDR2 is YFSETQ in the germline V gene. The CDR3 loop reads CASSLGGDPLYGYTF.

The rearrangement joins TRBV10-3 to TRBJ1-1. Germline V CDR1 and CDR2: ENHRY, SYGVKD. There are 13 residues in the CDR3. This CDR3 reads CAISVGLNTEAFF.

This chain connects TRBV5-5 to TRBJ1-1; TCRdb names TRBD1, which stays unverified in the absence of DNA. This CDR3 comprises 16 residues. From germline, CDR1 is SGHKS and CDR2 YYEKEE (reference sequence). The CDR3 loop is CASSLVLGRLNTEAFF.

The CDR3 loop reads CASSSGDRFYGYTF. The genes are TRBV12-3 or TRBV12-4 and TRBJ1-2; TCRdb proposes TRBD1, but this gene call is untestable without DNA. The CDR3 extends over 14 amino acids.

The gene calls are TRBV5-1 and TRBJ2-7; there is no DNA to check the TCRdb D call of TRBD1. The CDR3 has 14 residues. Germline loops: CDR1 SGHRS, CDR2 YFSETQ. This CDR3 reads CASSSRDTSYEQYF.

The chain employs TRBV20-1 and TRBJ2-7. CDR3 length: 13 amino acids. Germline lookup yields CDR1 DFQATT and CDR2 SNEGSKA (reference sequence). CDR3 region: CSARIEPSYEQYF.

The chain carries TRBV27 and TRBJ2-7; the D call of TRBD2 rests on TCRdb alone, since no DNA is present to check it. Germline values: CDR1 MNHEY, CDR2 SMNVEV (reference sequence). The CDR3 has 15 amino acids. The CDR3 sequence: CASSLRIAGSYEQYF.

This chain uses TRBV29-1 with TRBJ2-3; TCRdb names TRBD1, which stays unverified in the absence of DNA. From germline, CDR1 is SQVTM and CDR2 ANQGSEA. The CDR3 loop spans 14 amino acids. The CDR3 loop reads CSVERGGLADTQYF.

This rearrangement joins TRBV12-3 or TRBV12-4 to TRBJ2-3; TCRdb selects TRBD1, and the lack of DNA leaves this call unchecked. This CDR3 region has 15 residues. The CDR3 protein is CASSKDRTRTDTQYF.

This chain links TRBV9 with TRBJ1-2. The CDR3 sequence is 13 residues long. Germline V gene data show CDR1 as SGDLS and CDR2 as YYNGEE. This chain's CDR3 is CASSVTSNYGYTF.

The chain recombines TRBV7-3 with TRBJ1-1; the TCRdb D gene call, TRBD1, has no DNA to confirm it. The CDR3 is 13 residues long. Germline CDR1 SGHTA, CDR2 FQGTGA. CDR3 protein: CASSLDRDTEAFF.

This chain uses TRBV28 with TRBJ1-1; TCRdb's D gene call, TRBD1, goes unchecked for lack of DNA. The CDR3 covers 14 residues. The germline V gene encodes CDR1 MDHEN and CDR2 SYDVKM. Here the CDR3 reads CASSLRGVRTEAFF.

J is TRBJ2-7 and V is TRBV7-2. The CDR3 totals 14 residues. Germline loops: CDR1 SGHTA, CDR2 FQGNSA. The CDR3 region is CASSFADGFYEQYF. The full variable domain, rest sourced from reference TRBV7-2 and TRBJ2-7, is GAGVSQSPSNKVTEKGKDVELRCDPISGHTALYWYRQSLGQGLEFLIYFQGNSAPDKSGLPSDRFSAERTGGSVSTLTIQRTQQEDSAVYLCASSFADGFYEQYFGPGTRLTVT.

The chain joins TRBV7-9 to TRBJ1-5; lacking DNA, the TRBD1 call made by TCRdb goes unchecked. The length of the CDR3 is 15 residues. Germline-derived CDR1 and CDR2 are SEHNR and FQNEAQ (reference sequence). This CDR3 is CASSRGYGSNQPQHF.